This TCR beta chain was sequenced during a study of cytomegalovirus exposure and HLA in healthy donors. Study-wide results and caveats: A previous analysis found most TCR beta V segments productive roughly 87% or roughly 30% of the time.

The PCR contained 60 Vbeta and 13 Jbeta primers. The table came from immunoSEQ multiplex PCR; TCRdb's copy has only in-frame clones and leaves some out. The table has 200,000 to 250,000 clones, around 80% seen once. About this clone itself: Its matching antigen is unknown.

This receptor was identified in a man in his fifties or sixties in good health and CMV-seronegative. Material for sequencing was PBMCs.

As DNA, the CDR3 is TGTGCCAGCAGTGACGGGACTTCGGGGCACGAGCAGTACTTC. Its translation: CASSDGTSGHEQYF. The rearrangement links TRBV6-1 to TRBJ2-7, with D tentatively TRBD2 (6 bases). V was trimmed by 3 bases and J by 5 bases, leaving 14 bases between them. CDR1 MNHNS and CDR2 SASEGT come from the germline V gene. The CDR3 runs to 14 residues.